This T cell receptor beta chain was captured by sequencing in a study of siplizumab effects on memory and regulatory T cells (dated by TCRdb to about 2019). The study in broad terms: The study looked at the effect of siplizumab, an anti-CD2 antibody, on alloreactive T-cell subsets in allogeneic mixed lymphocyte reactions made from human PBMCs.

Overall results and qualifications from the work: Among mappable alloreactive CD4+ clones, the Treg-derived fraction averaged approximately 66% with siplizumab versus 26.9% in control reactions. Sequences below about 10^-5 frequency were poorly captured, so only a minor fraction of alloreactive clones could be mapped to unstimulated subsets. Greater diversity appeared to be present in unstimulated naive T cells than in memory T cells, and a substantial contribution to the alloresponse seemed to be made by naive cells. Siplizumab significantly lowered the cumulative frequency of alloreactive sequences that could be traced to unstimulated CD4+ memory T cells. For roughly 80-97% of proliferating CD4+ or CD8+ clones, no naive or memory phenotype could be assigned. Whether proliferating Tregs from siplizumab cultures were suppressive was not functionally confirmed.

Libraries were prepared through the immunoSEQ multiplex PCR assay. Roughly 10^5 TCR templates per sample were assayed on the deep sequencing platform. Genomic DNA extracted from sorted T cells was the material used for TCRbeta CDR3 sequencing. The published analysis was carried out like this. The R programming language was used for clonal analysis of TCRbeta CDR3 data. Alloreactive CD4+ and CD8+ clones were defined by comparing unstimulated samples with post-reaction CFSE-low samples. Alloreactive CD4+ clones were assigned to regulatory or non-regulatory origin by matching sequences to sorted unstimulated Treg and non-Treg repertoires. TCRdb stores this immuneACCESS table with in-frame sequences only. Part of the clones is absent; in the studies checked, under half of the shortfall reflects unresolved V genes, and no reason is known for the rest. Clone size and the V and J calls come from that table; the DNA yielded D and trimming. Counted in this sample were 90,000 to 130,000 clones; around 90% of them appeared once. Around 1.3% of the sample is held by the ten biggest clonotypes.

Sorted unstimulated T cells, along with proliferating T cells recovered from mixed lymphocyte reactions, underwent TCRbeta CDR3 sequencing. Fresh whole blood from 9 to 10 HLA-typed healthy donors served as the source for isolating PBMCs. In this sample, this clone turned up once. It lacks a known antigen. No base qualities exist here, and no much larger clone lies one base off it. The receptor comes from a human donor in good health. The sequencing input was CD4+ T cells sorted from blood.

The DNA sequence is given as TGTGCCAGCAGTTGGGGGCCTAATAATGGCTACACCTTC. Translated, this gives CASSWGPNNGYTF. The rearranged chain carries TRBV6-5 and TRBJ1-2; TRBD1 might be the D gene, on 6 matching bases. According to the germline V gene, CDR1 reads MNHEY and CDR2 reads SVGAGI. The V and J ends are trimmed by 4 bases and 6 bases, leaving 12 bases between them. The CDR3 holds 13 amino acids from the cysteine to the phenylalanine. The DNA shown is the 39-base CDR3, in frame from base 1.